One sample yielded the 5 T cell receptor beta chains listed below, sequenced in a study of glioma-infiltrating T cells after dendritic cell vaccination (TCRdb year 2016). Library preparation used the immunoSEQ multiplex PCR assay. TCRdb stores this immuneACCESS table with in-frame sequences only. Part of the clones is absent; in the studies checked, under half of the shortfall reflects unresolved V genes, and no reason is known for the rest. Within this sample are 75,000 to 100,000 clones, with approximately 81% of them counted one time only. The biggest ten clones account for under 7% of the sample. Sequenced here: blood, sampled before dendritic cell vaccination. The origin of the receptors is a human donor with glioblastoma.

This CDR3 reads CASSRTGTGQPQHF. CDR3 DNA sequence: TGTGCCAGCAGTCGGACAGGGACGGGGCAGCCCCAGCATTTT. The V and J genes are TRBV6-5 and TRBJ1-5; 8 nucleotides match TRBD1. Germline V gives CDR1 MNHEY, CDR2 SVGAGI. The junction had 7 bases not matched to a gene; V was cut back by 5 bases and J by 7 bases. This CDR3 comprises 14 residues.

In its sample, this clone was seen a few times. V usage is TRBV5-1 and J usage is TRBJ1-3; TRBD1 might be the D (6 bases). V lost 0 bases and J 4 bases, leaving 8 bases between the germline ends. Germline CDR1 is SGHRS and CDR2 is YFSETQ. The CDR3 totals 14 residues. This CDR3 reads CASSLATGGNTIYF. The CDR3, as DNA: TGCGCCAGCAGCTTGGCCACAGGGGGAAACACCATATATTTT.

As to this clone: This sample also contains other DNA sequences that code for the same CDR3. The V call is TRBV2, the J call TRBJ1-5, with D unclear. Between the trimmed V and J ends, which lost 1 base and 3 bases, there was a span of 4 bases. The CDR3 runs to 13 residues. The V gene's germline CDR1 is SNHLY and CDR2 FYNNEI. The CDR3 sequence: CASSEGPNQPQHF. CDR3 sequence (DNA): TGTGCCAGCAGTGAAGGGCCCAATCAGCCCCAGCATTTT.

This clone has just one count. V is TRBV9 and J is TRBJ2-7, with a weak D call TRBD2 (6 bases). Germline CDR1 reads SGDLS; CDR2 reads YYNGEE. The ends were cut back, 3 bases at V and 2 bases at J, with 12 bases in the middle. The CDR3 length is 14 residues. The CDR3 DNA is TGTGCCAGCAGCGAGGGACTCAGGGCCTACGAGCAGTACTTC. Protein product: CASSEGLRAYEQYF.

The gene calls are TRBV30 and TRBJ1-2, with a weak D call TRBD1 (6 bases). V was clipped by 3 bases and J by 5 bases, with 16 bases between them. The CDR3 runs 14 residues. CDR1 and CDR2 (germline): GTSNPN, SVGIG (reference sequence). The CDR3 nucleotides are TGTGCCTGGAGCCCGCTGGGGGCTGGGTATGGCTACACCTTC. Its protein product is CAWSPLGAGYGYTF.